A single sample is the source of the 27 T cell receptor beta chains below, sequenced in a study of T cells in localized non-small cell lung cancer. Sequenced by immunoSEQ multiplex PCR; TCRdb stores in-frame clones only, minus some. Of around 30,000 clones listed, roughly 87% are singletons. The material was peripheral blood, obtained before any cancer treatment. These receptors were collected from a male donor aged 60 or over with stage I lung adenocarcinoma.

V and J are TRBV5-1 and TRBJ2-7; a weak D match, TRBD2 (5 bases). The CDR3 has 13 residues. Trimming pared 4 bases from V and 6 bases from J, leaving 14 bases between. Germline V gene lookup returns CDR1 SGHRS and CDR2 YFSETQ. The chain's CDR3 is CASSEGQALEQYF. CDR3 nucleotide sequence: TGCGCCAGCAGCGAGGGCCAAGCACTCGAGCAGTACTTC. Full variable domain (missing parts from reference TRBV5-1 and TRBJ2-7): KAGVTQTPRYLIKTRGQQVTLSCSPISGHRSVSWYQQTPGQGLQFLFEYFSETQRNKGNFPGRFSGRQFSNSRSEMNVSTLELGDSALYLCASSEGQALEQYFGPGTRLTVT.

V gene TRBV28 combines with J gene TRBJ2-2; unclear D gene. The germline V and J ends were trimmed by 3 bases and 9 bases, with 5 bases remaining between them. The length of the CDR3 is 11 residues. Germline values: CDR1 MDHEN, CDR2 SYDVKM. The CDR3 DNA is TGTGCCAGCAGTTTTCGAAGGGAGCTGTTTTTT. Its protein is CASSFRRELFF.

This sequence joins TRBV10-2 and TRBJ2-1; tentatively, D is TRBD1 (7 bases). V shed 11 bases and J shed 15 bases, with 26 bases lying between them. The CDR3 has 13 amino acids. Germline assignment: CDR1 WSHSY and CDR2 SAAADI. The CDR3 sequence is CAGTHQGGVELFF. The CDR3 coding sequence is TGCGCCGGCACCCACCAGGGGGGTGTAGAATTGTTCTTC.

V and J are TRBV28 and TRBJ2-7; D is undetermined. Trimming left V 1 base short and J 7 bases short, with 11 bases between. The germline CDR1 and CDR2 sequences are MDHEN and SYDVKM. CDR3 length: 13 residues. The CDR3 spells CASSLSGSGEQYF. CDR3 sequence (DNA): TGTGCCAGCAGTTTATCGGGTTCCGGAGAGCAGTACTTC. Using reference TRBV28 and TRBJ2-7 for the parts outside the CDR3, the full variable domain is DVKVTQSSRYLVKRTGEKVFLECVQDMDHENMFWYRQDPGLGLRLIYFSYDVKMKEKGDIPEGYSVSREKKERFSLILESASTNQTSMYLCASSLSGSGEQYFGPGTRLTVT.

The chain uses TRBV10-3 and TRBJ2-2; D is unclear. Germline V gene data show CDR1 as ENHRY and CDR2 as SYGVKD. The V gene lost 0 bases and the J gene lost 8 bases, with 7 bases spanning the gap. The CDR3 is made up of 13 amino acids. The CDR3 DNA reads TGTGCCATCAGTGAGTCGGACGCGGGGGAGCTGTTTTTT. This gives the protein CAISESDAGELFF.

This chain links TRBV7-2 with TRBJ2-3; 8 bases are a match to TRBD2. The junction had 5 bases not matched to a gene; V was cut back by 5 bases and J by 1 base. Germline loops: CDR1 SGHTA, CDR2 FQGNSA. CDR3 length equals 15 residues. CDR3 bases: TGTGCCAGCAGCCCGACGGGACTAGGCACAGATACGCAGTATTTT. Its protein product is CASSPTGLGTDTQYF.

The rearrangement links TRBV19 to TRBJ1-2; TRBD1 matches at 10 bases. The CDR3 is 15 amino acids. J was trimmed by 12 bases and V by 5 bases; bases with no gene match: 15. Looked up from germline, CDR1 is LNHDA and CDR2 is SQIVND (reference sequence). The CDR3: CASSPYLGTGARDTF. Written as DNA, the CDR3 is TGTGCCAGTAGTCCCTACCTAGGGACAGGGGCTCGCGACACCTTC.

The chain employs TRBV9 and TRBJ2-4; no clear D gene. V gave up 1 base and J gave up 6 bases, with 11 bases separating them. Germline CDR1 SGDLS, CDR2 YYNGEE. The CDR3 is 14 amino acids. The CDR3 here is CASSVSLMGNIQYF. The CDR3 DNA follows: TGTGCCAGCAGCGTAAGCCTTATGGGAAACATTCAGTACTTC.

The CDR3 protein is CASSFGGGGSTDTQYF. In DNA form, the CDR3 reads TGTGCCAGCAGCTTCGGAGGGGGGGGCAGCACAGATACGCAGTATTTT. The V call is TRBV5-4, the J call TRBJ2-3, with a possible D match to TRBD2 (7 bases). The CDR3 sequence is 16 residues long. The germline gives CDR1 SGHNT, CDR2 YYREEE (reference sequence). V was shortened by 2 bases and J by 0 bases, with 13 bases between the two germline ends.

The chain has TRBV27 and TRBJ1-6; D unresolved. CDR1 and CDR2 (germline): MNHEY, SMNVEV (reference sequence). V was clipped by 8 bases and J by 10 bases, with 12 bases between them. The CDR3 is made up of 12 amino acids. CDR3 bases: TGTGCCAGCGGGCGGGCCAGCTCACCCCTCCACTTT. Its translation: CASGRASSPLHF.

This clone was counted once. The chain is built from TRBV5-1 and TRBJ1-1, with TRBD1 matching over 8 bases. The CDR3 is 14 residues long. V was clipped by 2 bases and J by 5 bases; unmatched bases: 5. The V gene's germline CDR1 is SGHRS and CDR2 YFSETQ. For the CDR3, the DNA is TGCGCCAGCAGCTTCAGGGGGCGCGTGACTGAAGCTTTCTTT. It codes for CASSFRGRVTEAFF.

The chain uses TRBV29-1 and TRBJ2-3; D is uncertain. The CDR3 is 12 residues long. Germline V lookup: CDR1 SQVTM, CDR2 ANQGSEA. The germline V and J ends were trimmed by 4 bases and 7 bases, with 12 bases remaining between them. CDR3 region: CSVASQTYTQYF. The CDR3 DNA sequence: TGCAGCGTTGCATCACAAACCTATACGCAGTATTTT.

This chain connects TRBV28 to TRBJ1-3, with 11 positions matching TRBD1. V lost 6 bases to trimming and J lost 5 bases; unmatched junction nucleotides: 12. CDR3 length: 17 residues. Looked up from germline, CDR1 is MDHEN and CDR2 is SYDVKM. This CDR3 is CASRTSGTGGIRNTIYF. The CDR3 DNA reads TGTGCCAGCAGAACCTCCGGGACAGGGGGAATTAGAAACACCATATATTTT.

The J gene is TRBJ2-7, the V gene TRBV5-1; TRBD1 matches 9 bases. There are 13 residues in the CDR3. Losses at the gene ends were 5 bases for V and 4 bases for J; bases not matched to a gene: 4. Looked up from germline, CDR1 is SGHRS and CDR2 is YFSETQ. CDR3 DNA: TGCGCCAGCAGACATGACAGGGGGTACGAGCAGTACTTC. Its protein product is CASRHDRGYEQYF.

The chain uses TRBV5-1 and TRBJ1-4; 10 nucleotides align to TRBD1. V shed 0 bases, J shed 3 bases, and the junction held 5 bases outside the gene matches. The CDR3 has 17 amino acids. Per germline, CDR1 SGHRS and CDR2 YFSETQ. The CDR3 protein is CASSLAGQGGSNEKLFF. The DNA of the CDR3 is TGCGCCAGCAGCTTGGCAGGACAGGGGGGTTCTAATGAAAAACTGTTTTTT. Together with reference TRBV5-1 and TRBJ1-4, the CDR3 gives the full variable domain: KAGVTQTPRYLIKTRGQQVTLSCSPISGHRSVSWYQQTPGQGLQFLFEYFSETQRNKGNFPGRFSGRQFSNSRSEMNVSTLELGDSALYLCASSLAGQGGSNEKLFFGSGTQLSVL.

The rearrangement joins TRBV10-3 to TRBJ2-7, with D unresolved. This CDR3 has 14 residues. The V gene lost 4 bases and the J gene lost 3 bases, with 13 bases spanning the gap. The germline V gene has CDR1 ENHRY and CDR2 SYGVKD. CDR3 DNA: TGTGCCATCAGTGCAGGTGAACTTTTCTACGAGCAGTACTTC. Amino acids: CAISAGELFYEQYF.

The gene calls are TRBV6-1 and TRBJ2-7; 7 bases map to TRBD1. This CDR3 spans 15 amino acids. Germline CDR1 is MNHNS and CDR2 is SASEGT. V lost 3 bases and J lost 6; bases outside the gene matches: 11. The CDR3 coding sequence is TGTGCCAGCAGTGAGGACATTGTGAGGGGGCGCGAGCAGTACTTC. Translating gives CASSEDIVRGREQYF.

The V gene is TRBV28, the J gene TRBJ1-3; no clear D gene. Germline V gene lookup returns CDR1 MDHEN and CDR2 SYDVKM. The germline V and J ends were trimmed by 2 bases and 6 bases, with 11 bases remaining between them. There are 14 residues in the CDR3. This CDR3 is CASSLRTRQNTIYF. As DNA, the CDR3 is TGTGCCAGCAGTTTACGTACAAGGCAAAACACCATATATTTT.

The genes are TRBV19 and TRBJ2-7, with 10 nucleotides matching TRBD1. V gave up 6 bases and J gave up 3 bases; unmatched junction bases: 8. Germline V gene lookup returns CDR1 LNHDA and CDR2 SQIVND (reference sequence). The CDR3 length is 15 residues. The CDR3 DNA sequence: TGTGCCAGTAGCCCGACAGGGGGCTCCTTCTACGAGCAGTACTTC. Translating gives CASSPTGGSFYEQYF.

The V and J genes are TRBV28 and TRBJ2-7; a weak D match, TRBD1 (6 bases). The CDR3 covers 17 residues. Germline loops: CDR1 MDHEN, CDR2 SYDVKM. V was clipped by 2 bases and J by 1 base, with 18 bases between them. DNA of the CDR3: TGTGCCAGCAGTTTAGTAGAGGCGGCAGGGGAATCCTACGAGCAGTACTTC. The encoded protein is CASSLVEAAGESYEQYF. Full variable domain (missing parts from reference TRBV28 and TRBJ2-7): DVKVTQSSRYLVKRTGEKVFLECVQDMDHENMFWYRQDPGLGLRLIYFSYDVKMKEKGDIPEGYSVSREKKERFSLILESASTNQTSMYLCASSLVEAAGESYEQYFGPGTRLTVT.

V gene TRBV6-6 combines with J gene TRBJ2-1, with D uncertain. V was cut by 4 bases and J by 8 bases, with 9 bases left in between. Germline V gene sequence: CDR1 MNHNY, CDR2 SVGAGI (reference sequence). The CDR3 totals 12 residues. In DNA form, the CDR3 reads TGTGCCAGCAGTTGGTCGCGAGATGAGCAGTTCTTC. Residues: CASSWSRDEQFF.

The chain joins TRBV30 to TRBJ2-3; 15 bases align to TRBD2. Losses at the gene ends were 5 bases for V and 3 bases for J; bases not matched to a gene: 3. Germline V gives CDR1 GTSNPN, CDR2 SVGIG (reference sequence). The CDR3 length is 15 residues. CDR3 nucleotides: TGTGCCTGGGGACTAGCGGGGGGGCGAACAGATACGCAGTATTTT. Amino acid sequence: CAWGLAGGRTDTQYF.

The V gene is TRBV5-1, the J gene TRBJ1-6; D remains ambiguous. Trimming cost V 9 bases and J 10 bases, with 17 bases left between them. Germline loops: CDR1 SGHRS, CDR2 YFSETQ. This CDR3 region has 13 residues. The CDR3 DNA follows: TGCGCCAACCCCAGGCGGGGTTCCTCACCCCTCCACTTT. Translation gives CANPRRGSSPLHF.

This rearrangement joins TRBV28 to TRBJ1-6; 9 nucleotides agree with TRBD1. Germline CDR1 MDHEN, CDR2 SYDVKM. V lost 8 bases, J lost 6 bases, and 8 bases stayed unmatched. The CDR3 runs 15 residues. The DNA for the CDR3 is TGTGCCAGCGGCTACCGGGACAGGGCTAATTCACCCCTCCACTTT. Translating gives CASGYRDRANSPLHF.

This clone was found once. The chain carries TRBV6-5 and TRBJ1-4; no clear D. CDR3 length: 14 residues. The germline V and J ends were trimmed by 5 bases and 7 bases, with 14 bases remaining between them. CDR1 is MNHEY and CDR2 is SVGAGI in the germline V gene. Here the CDR3 reads CASSPVGEVEKLFF. CDR3 sequence (DNA): TGTGCCAGCAGTCCCGTAGGTGAGGTTGAAAAACTGTTTTTT.

V usage is TRBV10-3 and J usage is TRBJ2-1; D gene ambiguous. Trimming took 3 bases from V and 7 from J, leaving 13 bases between them. This CDR3 is 14 amino acids long. Germline assignment: CDR1 ENHRY and CDR2 SYGVKD. CDR3 in DNA: TGTGCCATCAGTGAAAATCGAGGTGGGAATGAGCAGTTCTTC. Translated: CAISENRGGNEQFF.

The V and J genes are TRBV19 and TRBJ2-7; 7 bases map to TRBD1. Germline trimming cut 5 bases from V and 5 bases from J; bases unmatched to any gene: 12. This CDR3 comprises 15 residues. Germline V gives CDR1 LNHDA, CDR2 SQIVND (reference sequence). This CDR3 reads CASSLRDRQVDEQYF. The CDR3 bases are TGTGCCAGTAGTCTACGGGACAGACAGGTTGACGAGCAGTACTTC.